Presented here are 21 T cell receptor beta chains from one specimen sequenced in a study of shared clonotypes between healthy human individuals. Naive CD8 cells lacked CD45RO and underwent positive selection for CCR7, leaving out terminally differentiated effector memory CD45RA+ cells. Sequencing used immunoSEQ multiplex PCR; TCRdb keeps in-frame clones, though not all of them. The sample carries hundreds of thousands of clones, roughly 95% recorded once. The sequencing input was naive CD8+ T cells sorted from blood. The origin of the receptors is a woman aged 30 to 39 in good health.

V is TRBV11-2 and J is TRBJ2-1, with unresolved D. V lost 6 bases and J 0 bases, leaving 6 bases between the germline ends. Germline-derived CDR1 and CDR2 are SGHAT and FQNNGV. The CDR3 loop spans 13 amino acids. CDR3 region: CASRSSSYNEQFF. CDR3 coding DNA: TGTGCCAGCAGATCCAGCTCCTACAATGAGCAGTTCTTC.

This chain uses TRBV9 with TRBJ2-7; possibly TRBD1 or TRBD2 for D (5 bases each). The CDR3 consists of 14 residues. In germline, CDR1 is SGDLS, CDR2 YYNGEE. V was pared by 0 bases and J by 2 bases, with 9 bases between. CDR3 region: CASSVAGTPYEQYF. In DNA form, the CDR3 reads TGTGCCAGCAGCGTAGCCGGGACGCCCTACGAGCAGTACTTC.

This rearrangement joins TRBV6-1 to TRBJ2-1, with 11 bases matching TRBD1. This CDR3 is 15 amino acids long. V shed 4 bases and J 7 bases; nucleotides not matched to a gene: 6. Germline loops: CDR1 MNHNS, CDR2 SASEGT. The CDR3 nucleotides read TGTGCCAGCAGTGGGACAGGGGGCCTGGGGAATGAGCAGTTCTTC. This gives the protein CASSGTGGLGNEQFF.

The genes are TRBV7-8 and TRBJ1-1; TRBD1 matches at 9 bases. This CDR3 comprises 14 residues. Germline loops: CDR1 SGHVS, CDR2 FQNEAQ. Unmatched junction bases numbered 12, after V lost 6 bases and J lost 10 bases. This CDR3 is CASRLTGGRNRAFF. CDR3 DNA sequence: TGTGCCAGCAGACTGACAGGGGGAAGGAATCGAGCTTTCTTT.

The V and J genes are TRBV28 and TRBJ2-3; the D gene is possibly TRBD2 (6 bases). CDR1 is MDHEN and CDR2 is SYDVKM in the germline V gene. Trimming left V 4 bases short and J 0 bases short, with 11 bases between. This CDR3 spans 15 amino acids. CDR3 DNA: TGTGCCAGCAGTTATACTAGCCCTAGCACAGATACGCAGTATTTT. It encodes CASSYTSPSTDTQYF.

Notes on this clone: Other DNA sequences in this specimen translate into the identical CDR3. The gene calls are TRBV4-1 and TRBJ2-7; a weak D match, TRBD2 (7 bases). The CDR3 contains 17 residues. The V and J ends lost 1 base and 3 bases respectively, with 19 bases between them. CDR1 is MGHRA and CDR2 is YSYEKL in the germline V gene. The CDR3: CASSQGFLTGGDYEQYF. CDR3 nucleotide sequence: TGCGCCAGCAGCCAAGGATTCTTGACGGGGGGCGACTACGAGCAGTACTTC.

This chain connects TRBV19 to TRBJ2-7; 9 nucleotides line up with TRBD2. The CDR3 has 16 amino acids. The V gene end was trimmed by 5 bases and the J gene end by 5 bases; junction bases not matched to a gene: 13. Germline CDR1 LNHDA, CDR2 SQIVND (reference sequence). The CDR3 reads CASSPSSGIRADEQYF. The DNA of the CDR3 is TGTGCCAGTAGTCCCTCTAGCGGGATTCGGGCGGACGAGCAGTACTTC.

There are a few counts of this clone. The chain uses TRBV10-1 and TRBJ1-1; D is unresolved. This CDR3 region has 13 residues. V lost 7 bases and J 4 bases, leaving 13 bases between the germline ends. Germline-derived CDR1 and CDR2 are WNHNN and SYGVQD (reference sequence). In DNA, the CDR3 is TGCGCCAGCAACGGATCAGTGACCACTGAAGCTTTCTTT. Translated: CASNGSVTTEAFF.

This chain uses TRBV11-3 with TRBJ2-2; D uncertain. This CDR3 is built from 13 residues. Germline CDR1 SGHNT, CDR2 YENEEA. Trimming removed 5 bases from V and 6 bases from J, with 10 bases in between. CDR3 bases: TGTGCCAGCAGCCTTCGGACCCCCGGGGAGCTGTTTTTT. Encoded protein: CASSLRTPGELFF.

V usage is TRBV10-3 and J usage is TRBJ1-2; TRBD1 agrees at 8 bases. Germline trimming cut 0 bases from V and 4 bases from J; bases unmatched to any gene: 4. The CDR3 contains 15 residues. Germline assignment: CDR1 ENHRY and CDR2 SYGVKD. CDR3 coding DNA: TGTGCCATCAGTGAGTCGGACAGGGCTCCCTATGGCTACACCTTC. Protein: CAISESDRAPYGYTF.

This clone is a singleton in its sample. This sequence joins TRBV11-2 and TRBJ2-2; D gene ambiguous. Germline CDR1 is SGHAT and CDR2 is FQNNGV. The length of the CDR3 is 14 residues. V was pared by 5 bases and J by 6 bases, with 13 bases between. CDR3 coding DNA: TGTGCCAGCAGCCCCGCACTCAGCCCCGGGGAGCTGTTTTTT. Protein: CASSPALSPGELFF.

This sequence joins TRBV11-1 and TRBJ1-3; D perhaps matches TRBD1 (6 bases). There are 16 residues in the CDR3. Trimming took off 7 bases at V and 0 bases at J, with 16 bases between the two ends. Per the germline V gene, CDR1 is SGHAT and CDR2 is FQDESV (reference sequence). Here the CDR3 reads CASNLGGLGSGNTIYF. The CDR3 nucleotides read TGTGCCAGCAACCTGGGGGGCCTCGGCTCTGGAAACACCATATATTTT.

CDR3 bases: TGTGCCAGCACCAGCGGGGGGCTAGGCTACACCTTC. This gives the protein CASTSGGLGYTF. V gene TRBV27 combines with J gene TRBJ1-2; possible D gene TRBD1, 6 bases. This CDR3 comprises 12 residues. V lost 7 bases and J 8 bases, leaving 14 bases between the germline ends. CDR1 is MNHEY and CDR2 is SMNVEV in the germline V gene (reference sequence).

For this clone: The sample holds other DNA sequences that translate to the same CDR3. This chain links TRBV6-5 with TRBJ1-1; D gene uncertain. This CDR3 spans 13 amino acids. From germline, CDR1 is MNHEY and CDR2 SVGAGI. Trimming took 0 bases from V and 2 from J, leaving 4 bases between them. Here the CDR3 DNA reads TGTGCCAGCAGTTACTCGACTAACACTGAAGCTTTCTTT. It encodes CASSYSTNTEAFF.

This rearrangement joins TRBV11-3 to TRBJ2-1, with unresolved D. Germline V gene lookup returns CDR1 SGHNT and CDR2 YENEEA. This CDR3 contains 15 residues. Trimming stripped 0 bases from V and 0 bases from J, with 6 bases between. The CDR3 sequence is CASSLEGSSYNEQFF. The CDR3 DNA reads TGTGCCAGCAGCTTAGAGGGAAGCTCCTACAATGAGCAGTTCTTC. The complete variable domain, with remaining parts taken from reference TRBV11-3 and TRBJ2-1, reads EAGVVQSPRYKIIEKKQPVAFWCNPISGHNTLYWYLQNLGQGPELLIRYENEEAVDDSQLPKDRFSAERLKGVDSTLKIQPAELGDSAVYLCASSLEGSSYNEQFFGPGTRLTVL.

The chain employs TRBV10-2 and TRBJ2-7; weak D call: TRBD2 (5 bases). There are 13 residues in the CDR3. The germline V and J ends were trimmed by 2 bases and 0 bases, with 5 bases remaining between them. CDR1 and CDR2 from the germline V gene are WSHSY and SAAADI. The CDR3 DNA follows: TGCGCCAGCAGTGAGGGACTCTCCTACGAGCAGTACTTC. Translation gives CASSEGLSYEQYF.

This chain joins TRBV5-1 and TRBJ2-1; D is undetermined. V lost 0 bases, J lost 4 bases, and 8 bases lay in between. The germline V gene has CDR1 SGHRS and CDR2 YFSETQ. The CDR3 runs 14 residues. CDR3 nucleotides: TGCGCCAGCAGCTTGGACTCGAGTTACAATGAGCAGTTCTTC. This gives the protein CASSLDSSYNEQFF.

V gene TRBV5-4 combines with J gene TRBJ2-1, with D tentatively TRBD2 (5 bases). Trimming left V 5 bases short and J 0 bases short, with 24 bases between. Germline assignment: CDR1 SGHNT and CDR2 YYREEE (reference sequence). The CDR3 length is 19 residues. The CDR3 bases are TGTGCCAGCAGTCGTGGGTGGGGAACGGAGGTAAGCTCCTACAATGAGCAGTTCTTC. This sequence encodes CASSRGWGTEVSSYNEQFF.

This chain connects TRBV5-4 to TRBJ2-7; D gene ambiguous. This CDR3 comprises 11 residues. V dropped 8 bases and J dropped 7 bases, with 13 bases sitting between them. Germline V gene sequence: CDR1 SGHNT, CDR2 YYREEE (reference sequence). CDR3 region: CASMIAGEQYF. As DNA, the CDR3 is TGTGCCAGTATGATCGCTGGAGAGCAGTACTTC.

The chain links TRBV10-1 to TRBJ1-1; D may be TRBD1 (5 bases). Germline V CDR1 and CDR2: WNHNN, SYGVQD (reference sequence). Trimming pared 2 bases from V and 5 bases from J, leaving 15 bases between. The CDR3 totals 15 residues. The CDR3: CASSEEGLGVTEAFF. Here the CDR3 DNA reads TGCGCCAGCAGTGAGGAAGGGCTAGGGGTAACTGAAGCTTTCTTT.

The V and J genes are TRBV5-6 and TRBJ2-1, with D perhaps given as TRBD1 or TRBD2 (5 bases each). Trimming left V 4 bases short and J 5 bases short, with 13 bases between. CDR1 is SGHDT, CDR2 YYEEEE, per germline. This CDR3 spans 14 amino acids. CDR3 region: CASSQTLGDNEQFF. The DNA for the CDR3 is TGTGCCAGCAGCCAAACCCTGGGGGACAATGAGCAGTTCTTC.